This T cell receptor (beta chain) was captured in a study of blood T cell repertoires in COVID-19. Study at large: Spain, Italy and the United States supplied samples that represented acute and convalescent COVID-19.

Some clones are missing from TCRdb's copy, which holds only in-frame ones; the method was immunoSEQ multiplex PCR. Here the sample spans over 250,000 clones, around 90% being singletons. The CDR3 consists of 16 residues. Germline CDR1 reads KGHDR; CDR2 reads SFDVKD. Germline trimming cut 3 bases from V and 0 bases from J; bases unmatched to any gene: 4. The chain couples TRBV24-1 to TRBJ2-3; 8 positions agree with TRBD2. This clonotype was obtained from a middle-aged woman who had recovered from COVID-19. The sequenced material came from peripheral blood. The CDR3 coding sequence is TGTGCCACCAGTGATATAGGACTAGCTAGCACAGATACGCAGTATTTT. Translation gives CATSDIGLASTDTQYF.